These 26 T cell receptor beta chains originate from one sample sequenced in a study of blood T cell repertoires in COVID-19. The data were produced by immunoSEQ multiplex PCR, yet TCRdb's version contains in-frame clones alone and is incomplete. The repertoire consists of about 410,000 clones, with around nine tenths occurring once and the leading ten covering roughly 1.6%. Material for sequencing was peripheral blood. The receptor source for this set is a woman aged 40 to 50 with COVID-19, enrolled during active disease.

The table lists this clone with a few counts. The J gene is TRBJ2-1, the V gene TRBV7-2, with 14 bases matching TRBD2. CDR1 is SGHTA and CDR2 is FQGNSA in the germline V gene. J gave up 5 bases and V 3 bases, and 0 bases lay outside the gene matches. The CDR3 loop spans 15 amino acids. DNA for the CDR3: TGTGCCAGCAGCTTGACTAGCGGGAGGGACAATGAGCAGTTCTTC. The encoded protein is CASSLTSGRDNEQFF.

The V gene is TRBV14, the J gene TRBJ2-1; 10 positions agree with TRBD2. Germline values: CDR1 SGHDN, CDR2 FVKESK. The CDR3 covers 19 residues. V was pared by 1 base and J by 4 bases, with 13 bases of the junction left unmatched. The CDR3 DNA is TGTGCCAGCAGCCAAGTAGCAAGATTTGGGGGACTAGCGTACAATGAGCAGTTCTTC. Protein: CASSQVARFGGLAYNEQFF.

This clone was detected once. V gene TRBV30 combines with J gene TRBJ1-6, with TRBD1 as a possible D gene (5 bases). This CDR3 spans 23 amino acids. The V end lost 3 bases, the J end lost 3 bases, and 36 bases lay between the germline ends. Germline V gene lookup returns CDR1 GTSNPN and CDR2 SVGIG (reference sequence). DNA for the CDR3: TGTGCCTGGAGGAAGCTCACGCTACCCCGGGGGGGGGAACCATTAGTCTATAATTCACCCCTCCACTTT. It yields the protein CAWRKLTLPRGGEPLVYNSPLHF.

This rearrangement joins TRBV30 to TRBJ1-1, with 10 bases aligning to TRBD1. Germline-derived CDR1 and CDR2 are GTSNPN and SVGIG (reference sequence). This CDR3 is 10 amino acids long. V shed 8 bases, J shed 6 bases, and the junction held 0 bases outside the gene matches. CDR3 DNA sequence: TGTGCCGGACAGGGGGCTGAAGCTTTCTTT. This gives the protein CAGQGAEAFF.

This chain connects TRBV3-1 (or the pseudogene TRBV3-2) to TRBJ1-1; possible D gene TRBD1, 6 bases. Germline V gene data show CDR1 as LGHDT and CDR2 as YNNKEL (reference sequence). Trimming pared 3 bases from V and 4 bases from J, leaving 12 bases between. The length of the CDR3 is 14 residues. The CDR3 region has the DNA TGTGCCAGCAGCCACAGGGGCAAGGGCACTGAAGCTTTCTTT. Its protein product is CASSHRGKGTEAFF.

The chain combines TRBV13 with TRBJ2-1; maybe TRBD1 (5 bases). Trimming removed 1 base from V and 3 bases from J, with 10 bases in between. Germline V gene sequence: CDR1 PRHDT, CDR2 FYEKMQ (reference sequence). The CDR3 runs to 15 residues. CDR3 in DNA: TGTGCCAGCAGCTTAGTACAGGTGGTCTACAATGAGCAGTTCTTC. Protein sequence: CASSLVQVVYNEQFF. Full variable domain (remainder filled in from reference TRBV13 and TRBJ2-1): AAGVIQSPRHLIKEKRETATLKCYPIPRHDTVYWYQQGPGQDPQFLISFYEKMQSDKGSIPDRFSAQQFSDYHSELNMSSLELGDSALYFCASSLVQVVYNEQFFGPGTRLTVL.

The gene calls are TRBV7-3 and TRBJ2-1; TRBD2 matches at 10 bases. This CDR3 is 16 amino acids long. The trim removed 5 bases at V and 10 bases at J, leaving 14 bases unmatched. In germline, CDR1 is SGHTA, CDR2 FQGTGA. The CDR3 reads CASSPPTSGNIGEQFF. The DNA for the CDR3 is TGTGCCAGCAGCCCCCCCACTAGCGGGAATATAGGAGAGCAGTTCTTC.

V usage is TRBV7-2 and J usage is TRBJ2-3, with TRBD2 matching over 7 bases. V was clipped by 3 bases and J by 4 bases; unmatched bases: 7. Germline V gives CDR1 SGHTA, CDR2 FQGNSA. The CDR3 is 15 amino acids. CDR3 DNA: TGTGCCAGCAGCTTCGGCGGGAGTCCAGCAGATACGCAGTATTTT. Encoded protein: CASSFGGSPADTQYF.

This clone was observed a handful of times. The CDR3 DNA reads as TGTGCCAGCTCACCCATCCAGGGCTTATCTTATGGCTACACCTTC. Translating gives CASSPIQGLSYGYTF. The chain employs TRBV18 and TRBJ1-2; tentatively, D is TRBD1 (5 bases). The CDR3 totals 15 residues. Germline loops: CDR1 KGHSH, CDR2 LQKENI. Trimming removed 3 bases from V and 5 bases from J, with 16 bases in between.

The chain carries TRBV28 and TRBJ2-7; D might be TRBD2 (6 bases). CDR3 length: 16 residues. Per germline, CDR1 MDHEN and CDR2 SYDVKM. V was clipped by 7 bases and J by 0 bases, with 19 bases between them. The CDR3 region is CASTQPGLQSSYEQYF. The CDR3 region has the DNA TGTGCCAGCACCCAACCGGGACTCCAAAGCTCCTACGAGCAGTACTTC.

The table lists this clone with a count of one. The chain joins TRBV11-1 to TRBJ2-1; a possible D gene is TRBD1 (6 bases). The germline gives CDR1 SGHAT, CDR2 FQDESV (reference sequence). CDR3 length: 13 residues. Trimming cost V 1 base and J 9 bases, with 10 bases left between them. The CDR3 loop reads CASSLGRGGEQFF. CDR3 coding DNA: TGTGCCAGCAGCTTAGGCAGAGGGGGTGAGCAGTTCTTC.

The chain carries TRBV19 and TRBJ1-3; D may be TRBD1 (6 bases). From germline, CDR1 is LNHDA and CDR2 SQIVND (reference sequence). V dropped 3 bases and J dropped 0 bases, with 12 bases sitting between them. This CDR3 is built from 16 residues. CDR3 loop: CASSMTGGRSGNTIYF. The CDR3 DNA follows: TGTGCCAGTAGTATGACAGGAGGCCGCTCTGGAAACACCATATATTTT.

As for this clone: Germline and junction disagree at one end, which may indicate a read error. The gene calls are TRBV19 and TRBJ1-2, with TRBD1 matching 10 bases. CDR1 and CDR2 (germline): LNHDA, SQIVND (reference sequence). CDR3 length equals 9 residues. CDR3 sequence reads: CASGGQGDF. The CDR3 nucleotides read TGTGCCAGCGGAGGACAGGGGGATTTC.

This clone was picked up a small number of times. The J gene is TRBJ1-2, the V gene TRBV2, with D uncertain. The V gene lost 4 bases and the J gene lost 7 bases, with 10 bases spanning the gap. The CDR3 runs 12 residues. Germline V lookup: CDR1 SNHLY, CDR2 FYNNEI. The CDR3 DNA sequence: TGTGCCAGCAGTGTAACAGAAATTGGCTACACCTTC. Its translation is CASSVTEIGYTF.

J is TRBJ1-3 and V is TRBV9; 11 nucleotides align to TRBD1. CDR3 length: 17 amino acids. V dropped 5 bases and J dropped 0; count of bases not matched to a gene: 7. Germline V gives CDR1 SGDLS, CDR2 YYNGEE. This CDR3 is CASSQGQGAPSGNTIYF. The DNA of the CDR3 is TGTGCCAGCAGTCAAGGACAGGGGGCCCCCTCTGGAAACACCATATATTTT.

The chain couples TRBV27 to TRBJ1-5; 8 nucleotides align to TRBD1. Germline lookup yields CDR1 MNHEY and CDR2 SMNVEV (reference sequence). The CDR3 runs 15 residues. V shed 5 bases, J shed 3 bases, and the junction held 6 bases outside the gene matches. For the CDR3, the DNA is TGTGCCAGCAGTAAGCGGACAGGGTACAATCAGCCCCAGCATTTT. This codes for CASSKRTGYNQPQHF.

The chain joins TRBV9 to TRBJ2-2; TRBD1 matches at 11 bases. The trim removed 0 bases at V and 6 bases at J, leaving 1 base unmatched. The CDR3 runs 15 residues. Germline lookup yields CDR1 SGDLS and CDR2 YYNGEE. CDR3: CASSVEGQGAGELFF. The CDR3 DNA reads TGTGCCAGCAGCGTAGAGGGACAGGGGGCCGGGGAGCTGTTTTTT.

The chain has TRBV28 and TRBJ2-3, with 13 bases that match TRBD2. CDR3 length: 16 residues. V lost 6 bases to trimming and J lost 6 bases; unmatched junction nucleotides: 9. Germline-derived CDR1 and CDR2 are MDHEN and SYDVKM. CDR3 DNA: TGTGCCAGCAGCCGAGGACTAGCGGGGGCCTTGGATACGCAGTATTTT. Translating it yields CASSRGLAGALDTQYF.

J is TRBJ1-5 and V is TRBV11-3; D not certain. Looked up from germline, CDR1 is SGHNT and CDR2 is YENEEA. CDR3 length: 11 amino acids. Trimming pared 5 bases from V and 9 bases from J, leaving 8 bases between. For the CDR3, the DNA is TGTGCCAGCAGCCGAAGAGGGCCCCAGCATTTT. Protein sequence: CASSRRGPQHF.

The chain links TRBV15 to TRBJ1-6; possible D gene TRBD1, 6 bases. The germline V gene encodes CDR1 LNHNV and CDR2 YYDKDF (reference sequence). This CDR3 spans 15 amino acids. The V end lost 6 bases, the J end lost 7 bases, and 16 bases lay between the germline ends. CDR3 loop: CATSRNTGPNSPLHF. The DNA of the CDR3 is TGTGCCACCAGTAGAAATACAGGGCCGAATTCACCCCTCCACTTT.

The gene calls are TRBV20-1 and TRBJ1-1, with D possibly TRBD1 on 5 matching bases. The germline CDR1 and CDR2 sequences are DFQATT and SNEGSKA (reference sequence). This CDR3 has 11 residues. V gave up 4 bases and J gave up 4 bases, with 7 bases separating them. Here the CDR3 DNA reads TGCAGTGCTACAGGGCCCACTGAAGCTTTCTTT. Protein sequence: CSATGPTEAFF.

The sample holds a few counts of this clone. This chain joins TRBV28 and TRBJ1-2, with TRBD1 identical over 7 bases. Germline V lookup: CDR1 MDHEN, CDR2 SYDVKM. The CDR3 has 13 amino acids. The ends lost 6 bases at V and 8 bases at J; junction bases unmatched: 9. The DNA of the CDR3 is TGTGCCAGCAGATTGGAGGGGGCGCGAGGCTACACCTTC. Protein product: CASRLEGARGYTF.

V gene TRBV28 combines with J gene TRBJ1-5; D is possibly TRBD1 (5 bases). Germline loops: CDR1 MDHEN, CDR2 SYDVKM. V was pared by 3 bases and J by 4 bases, with 16 bases between. The CDR3 is 16 residues long. CDR3: CASSFRTTGRNQPQHF. CDR3 coding DNA: TGTGCCAGCAGTTTTAGGACCACAGGAAGGAATCAGCCCCAGCATTTT.

V gene TRBV10-3 combines with J gene TRBJ1-3; 7 nucleotides match TRBD1. The V segment lost 7 bases and the J segment 0 bases; nucleotides outside the gene matches: 6. The CDR3 is made up of 15 amino acids. Germline V gene data show CDR1 as ENHRY and CDR2 as SYGVKD. The DNA for the CDR3 is TGTGCCATCATCTACAGGGGAAGCTCTGGAAACACCATATATTTT. It specifies CAIIYRGSSGNTIYF.

This chain joins TRBV21-1 and TRBJ1-1; the D segment call TRBD1 is taken from the table without a DNA check. TRBV21-1 has pseudogene status. This CDR3 contains 16 residues. For the CDR3, the DNA is TGTGCCAGCAGCAATGGCGGGACAGTTCCGAACACTGAAGCTTTCTTT. It codes for CASSNGGTVPNTEAFF.

The chain joins TRBV18 to TRBJ2-1, with a weak D call TRBD1 (5 bases). Germline CDR1 is KGHSH and CDR2 is LQKENI. CDR3 length: 16 residues. The V end was cut by 3 bases, the J end by 5 bases, with 17 bases between. CDR3 residues: CASSPGLMGLHNEQFF. CDR3 nucleotides: TGTGCCAGCTCACCGGGGCTAATGGGCCTACACAATGAGCAGTTCTTC.